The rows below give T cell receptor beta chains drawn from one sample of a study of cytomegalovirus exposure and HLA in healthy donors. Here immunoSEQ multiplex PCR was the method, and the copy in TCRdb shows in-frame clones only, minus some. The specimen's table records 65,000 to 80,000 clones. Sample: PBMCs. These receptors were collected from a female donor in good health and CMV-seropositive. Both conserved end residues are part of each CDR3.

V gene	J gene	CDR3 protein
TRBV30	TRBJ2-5	CAWSGALRGGQETQYF
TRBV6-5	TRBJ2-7	CASSRSQGYEQYF
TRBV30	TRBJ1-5	CAWSGGQNSNQPQHF
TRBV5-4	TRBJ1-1	CASSSPGQGTEAFF
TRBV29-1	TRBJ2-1	CSVEDLQGGNEQFF
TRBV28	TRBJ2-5	CASSSPGLAGGETQYF
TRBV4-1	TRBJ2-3	CASSQAQGQDTQYF
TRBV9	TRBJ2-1	CASSVGSGSYNEQFF
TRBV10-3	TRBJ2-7	CAISDSGGNSYEQYF
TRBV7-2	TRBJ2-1	CASSLDAGGRDNEQFF
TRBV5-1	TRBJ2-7	CASSRPDSFYEQYF
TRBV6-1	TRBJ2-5	CASGDREFVSETQYF
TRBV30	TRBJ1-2	CAWSPGYGYTF
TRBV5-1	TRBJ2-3	CASSGSGGITDTQYF
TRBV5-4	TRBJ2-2	CASSPGLAANTGELFF
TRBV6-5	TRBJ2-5	CASSSSSQGQYF
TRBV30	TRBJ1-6	CAWKASSSYNSPLHF
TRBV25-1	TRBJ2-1	CASSNRLAGLYEQFF
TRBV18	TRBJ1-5	CASSSFPGQTGTNQPQHF
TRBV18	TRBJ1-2	CASSPDRALNYGYTF
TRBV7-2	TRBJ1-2	CASSFTGNSGYTF
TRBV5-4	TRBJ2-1	CASSYFGTGGLYEQFF
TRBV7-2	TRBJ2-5	CASSLTSGIGETQYF
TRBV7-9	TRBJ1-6	CASSSERGQGLSPLHF
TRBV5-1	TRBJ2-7	CASSAAGGNYEQYF
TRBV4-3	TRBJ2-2	CASSQGQRVTGELFF
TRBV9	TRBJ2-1	CASSVRLAGNNEQFF
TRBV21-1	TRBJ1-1	CAGGDTEAFF
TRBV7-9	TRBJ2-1	CASSPDIRPGLAGAREQFF
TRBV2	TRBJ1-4	CASSRATGATNEKLFF
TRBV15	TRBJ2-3	CATSVLRSRTDTQYF
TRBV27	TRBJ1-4	CASSSGFYNEKLFF